This entry concerns a single T cell receptor beta chain. No antigen is known for it. This sample was included in a study of cytotoxic CD8 clonotypes in ibrutinib-treated CLL. Study context: When averaged across all of the samples, the counts came to 255,043 productive templates and more than 80,000 productive rearrangements.

The protocol was immunoSEQ multiplex PCR, while the TCRdb copy is restricted to in-frame clones and leaves out a portion. Of 65,000 to 85,000 clones listed, 75% to 90% were seen once; the top ten hold about two fifths. From germline, CDR1 is GTSNPN and CDR2 SVGIG (reference sequence). The CDR3 runs 13 residues. The V end lost 0 bases, the J end lost 6 bases, and 12 bases lay between the germline ends. Findings and limits, study-wide: Stable or contracted on treatment, public clonotypes were also uncommon. Baseline clonality, higher than in age-matched healthy donors, tracked circulating CD8+ T-cell counts. A rise in clonality was seen at ibrutinib response, and a fall back toward baseline was seen at progression.

This material consisted of PBMCs, taken after 24 months of ibrutinib treatment. The rearrangement uses TRBV30 and TRBJ2-7; D is ambiguous. This clonotype was obtained from a human donor with chronic lymphocytic leukemia. CDR3 sequence reads: CAWSVRAPPEQYF. CDR3 DNA: TGTGCCTGGAGTGTCCGGGCCCCCCCCGAGCAGTACTTC.